One and the same sample provided the 26 T cell receptor beta chains below, sequenced in a study of blood T cell repertoires in COVID-19. Method: immunoSEQ multiplex PCR; TCRdb's copy keeps in-frame clones and lacks some. The table records fewer than 300,000 clones, less than 85% of them present only once. Source material: peripheral blood. The receptors were gathered from a woman under 30 with acute or convalescent COVID-19.

J is TRBJ1-5 and V is TRBV2; a possible D gene is TRBD1 (5 bases). V was shortened by 6 bases and J by 3 bases, with 12 bases between the two germline ends. The V gene's germline CDR1 is SNHLY and CDR2 FYNNEI. The CDR3 length is 14 residues. The CDR3 sequence: CASRETEVNQPQHF. CDR3 coding DNA: TGTGCCAGCAGAGAGACAGAGGTCAATCAGCCCCAGCATTTT.

This sequence joins TRBV19 and TRBJ2-5; TRBD1 might be the D (6 bases). V was pared by 3 bases and J by 2 bases, with 13 bases between. The CDR3 sequence is 15 residues long. Germline loops: CDR1 LNHDA, CDR2 SQIVND (reference sequence). The CDR3 sequence is CASSIPGTPQETQYF. DNA for the CDR3: TGTGCCAGTAGTATCCCCGGGACACCGCAAGAGACCCAGTACTTC.

The chain carries TRBV7-9 and TRBJ2-7, with a tentative D call TRBD2 (5 bases). V was shortened by 4 bases and J by 2 bases, with 15 bases between the two germline ends. Looked up from germline, CDR1 is SEHNR and CDR2 is FQNEAQ (reference sequence). The CDR3 runs 15 residues. The CDR3 protein is CASSSTLADPYEQYF. CDR3 coding DNA: TGTGCCAGCAGCTCCACGCTAGCAGACCCCTACGAGCAGTACTTC.

The rearrangement joins TRBV28 to TRBJ2-7; D call uncertain. Germline assignment: CDR1 MDHEN and CDR2 SYDVKM. V lost 7 bases and J 2 bases, leaving 9 bases between the germline ends. The CDR3 covers 12 residues. CDR3 protein: CASTSGTYEQYF. CDR3 coding DNA: TGTGCCAGCACCTCTGGCACCTACGAGCAGTACTTC. Drawing the rest from reference TRBV28 and TRBJ2-7, the complete variable domain is DVKVTQSSRYLVKRTGEKVFLECVQDMDHENMFWYRQDPGLGLRLIYFSYDVKMKEKGDIPEGYSVSREKKERFSLILESASTNQTSMYLCASTSGTYEQYFGPGTRLTVT.

This clone has just one count. The rearrangement links TRBV19 to TRBJ2-7, with 7 bases matching TRBD2. The CDR3 spans 15 residues. The germline gives CDR1 LNHDA, CDR2 SQIVND (reference sequence). V lost 3 bases, J lost 4 bases, and 9 bases stayed unmatched. The CDR3 sequence: CASSMIGGSVYEQYF. The CDR3 DNA is TGTGCCAGTAGTATGATTGGCGGGAGTGTTTACGAGCAGTACTTC.

The chain carries TRBV6-5 and TRBJ2-4, with D hard to call. Trimming removed 5 bases at V and 2 bases at J, with 13 bases between. Per germline, CDR1 MNHEY and CDR2 SVGAGI. This CDR3 region has 15 residues. CDR3 coding DNA: TGTGCCAGCAGTCCCGTTCCGCTAACCAAAAACATTCAGTACTTC. This encodes CASSPVPLTKNIQYF.

V and J are TRBV9 and TRBJ2-5, with 11 bases that match TRBD1. The germline CDR1 and CDR2 sequences are SGDLS and YYNGEE. After removal of 2 bases from V and 5 bases from J, the junction contained 5 bases not matched to a gene. This CDR3 is 15 amino acids long. For the CDR3, the DNA is TGTGCCAGCAGCGTGGGGACAGGGGGAGGTGAGACCCAGTACTTC. Translation gives CASSVGTGGGETQYF.

The J gene is TRBJ1-5, the V gene TRBV27; D ambiguous. CDR3 size: 13 residues. The V and J ends lost 0 bases and 5 bases respectively, with 5 bases between them. Germline CDR1 MNHEY, CDR2 SMNVEV (reference sequence). CDR3 sequence (DNA): TGTGCCAGCAGTTTATCGAGGGATCAGCCCCAGCATTTT. This codes for CASSLSRDQPQHF.

The chain employs TRBV12-3 or TRBV12-4 and TRBJ2-3; D is unresolved. Trimming removed 3 bases from V and 2 bases from J, with 3 bases in between. The CDR3 is made up of 12 amino acids. CDR3 region: CASSFSTDTQYF. In nucleotides, the CDR3 is TGTGCCAGCAGTTTCTCCACAGATACGCAGTATTTT.

V gene TRBV5-1 combines with J gene TRBJ1-6; TRBD1 aligns across 8 bases. This CDR3 has 17 residues. CDR1 and CDR2 (germline): SGHRS, YFSETQ. Germline trimming cut 0 bases from V and 7 bases from J; bases unmatched to any gene: 9. This chain's CDR3 is CASSLDGQGFSNSPLHF. CDR3 sequence (DNA): TGCGCCAGCAGCTTGGACGGACAGGGTTTTTCGAATTCACCCCTCCACTTT.

This clone was detected once. The chain employs TRBV30 and TRBJ2-5, with D possibly being TRBD1 (6 bases). The V gene lost 4 bases and the J gene lost 2 bases, with 14 bases spanning the gap. This CDR3 comprises 14 residues. Germline loops: CDR1 GTSNPN, CDR2 SVGIG (reference sequence). DNA for the CDR3: TGTGCCTGGAAGGCAGGGGATAGGCAAGAGACCCAGTACTTC. Protein sequence: CAWKAGDRQETQYF. The whole variable domain, filled in from reference TRBV30 and TRBJ2-5, reads SQTIHQWPATLVQPVGSPLSLECTVEGTSNPNLYWYRQAAGRGLQLLFYSVGIGQISSEVPQNLSASRPQDRQFILSSKKLLLSDSGFYLCAWKAGDRQETQYFGPGTRLLVL.

The rearrangement joins TRBV19 to TRBJ1-1, with D perhaps TRBD1 (5 bases). CDR3 length: 16 amino acids. The ends were cut back, 3 bases at V and 0 bases at J, with 14 bases in the middle. Germline V gene data show CDR1 as LNHDA and CDR2 as SQIVND (reference sequence). The chain's CDR3 is CASSMRNQGLNTEAFF. In DNA, the CDR3 is TGTGCCAGTAGTATGAGGAACCAGGGATTGAACACTGAAGCTTTCTTT. Drawing the rest from reference TRBV19 and TRBJ1-1, the complete variable domain is DGGITQSPKYLFRKEGQNVTLSCEQNLNHDAMYWYRQDPGQGLRLIYYSQIVNDFQKGDIAEGYSVSREKKESFPLTVTSAQKNPTAFYLCASSMRNQGLNTEAFFGQGTRLTVV.

This clone was found once. The rearrangement joins TRBV5-1 to TRBJ2-1; 13 bases align to TRBD2. V lost 4 bases, J lost 3 bases, and 4 bases stayed unmatched. The V gene's germline CDR1 is SGHRS and CDR2 YFSETQ. The CDR3 contains 16 residues. CDR3 amino acids: CASSLGLAGFYNEQFF. The CDR3 coding sequence is TGCGCCAGCAGCCTGGGACTAGCGGGGTTCTACAATGAGCAGTTCTTC. The full variable domain, rest sourced from reference TRBV5-1 and TRBJ2-1, is KAGVTQTPRYLIKTRGQQVTLSCSPISGHRSVSWYQQTPGQGLQFLFEYFSETQRNKGNFPGRFSGRQFSNSRSEMNVSTLELGDSALYLCASSLGLAGFYNEQFFGPGTRLTVL.

The rearrangement joins TRBV7-9 to TRBJ2-5; TRBD2 matches at 15 bases. The CDR3 is made up of 16 amino acids. Germline V gives CDR1 SEHNR, CDR2 FQNEAQ (reference sequence). Trimming removed 5 bases from V and 5 bases from J; junction bases left unmatched: 6. Here the CDR3 reads CASSRGLAGGGETQYF. CDR3 DNA sequence: TGTGCCAGCAGCCGGGGACTAGCGGGAGGTGGGGAGACCCAGTACTTC.

The chain recombines TRBV7-6 with TRBJ1-5; no firm D call. The CDR3 length is 13 residues. Trimming removed 2 bases at V and 4 bases at J, with 6 bases between. Germline CDR1 and CDR2: SGHVS and FNYEAQ. CDR3 sequence: CASSLSLNQPQHF. CDR3 DNA: TGTGCCAGCAGCTTATCGTTAAATCAGCCCCAGCATTTT.

The V and J genes are TRBV7-2 and TRBJ1-2, with D hard to call. Germline V gives CDR1 SGHTA, CDR2 FQGNSA. There are 14 residues in the CDR3. V gave up 1 base and J gave up 0 bases, with 6 bases separating them. CDR3 bases: TGTGCCAGCAGCTTAGGATTAGCTAACTATGGCTACACCTTC. Encoded protein: CASSLGLANYGYTF.

V is TRBV4-3 and J is TRBJ2-2; weak D call: TRBD1 (5 bases). The V end lost 0 bases, the J end lost 0 bases, and 14 bases lay between the germline ends. The CDR3 runs 18 residues. Germline-derived CDR1 and CDR2 are LGHNA and YSLEER. The DNA of the CDR3 is TGCGCCAGCAGCCAAGATCTGTGGGGCTATACGAACACCGGGGAGCTGTTTTTT. Its translation: CASSQDLWGYTNTGELFF.

The chain recombines TRBV5-5 with TRBJ2-7; 16 bases agree with TRBD2. There are 17 residues in the CDR3. Germline lookup yields CDR1 SGHKS and CDR2 YYEKEE (reference sequence). The V and J ends lost 4 bases and 6 bases, in that order; junction bases with no gene match: 10. This CDR3 reads CASSPGGLAGGPGEQYF. CDR3 nucleotide sequence: TGTGCCAGCAGCCCCGGGGGACTAGCGGGAGGGCCCGGCGAGCAGTACTTC. Full variable domain (remainder filled in from reference TRBV5-5 and TRBJ2-7): DAGVTQSPTHLIKTRGQQVTLRCSPISGHKSVSWYQQVLGQGPQFIFQYYEKEERGRGNFPDRFSARQFPNYSSELNVNALLLGDSALYLCASSPGGLAGGPGEQYFGPGTRLTVT.

This chain connects TRBV6-2 or TRBV6-3 to TRBJ2-1; D possibly corresponds to TRBD1 (6 bases). This CDR3 comprises 11 residues. Trimming took 2 bases from V and 10 from J, leaving 6 bases between them. Germline V CDR1 and CDR2: MNHEY, SVGEGT. DNA for the CDR3: TGTGCCAGCAGTTACAGGGGGGAGCAGTTCTTC. Translating it yields CASSYRGEQFF.

This rearrangement joins TRBV7-9 to TRBJ2-3; 9 positions match TRBD1. V lost 5 bases to trimming and J lost 5 bases; unmatched junction nucleotides: 5. Germline CDR1 and CDR2: SEHNR and FQNEAQ (reference sequence). CDR3 size: 14 residues. The CDR3 sequence is CASSRDRVQDTQYF. The DNA of the CDR3 is TGTGCCAGCAGCCGGGACAGGGTGCAAGATACGCAGTATTTT. The variable domain in full, completed from reference TRBV7-9 and TRBJ2-3, reads DTGVSQNPRHKITKRGQNVTFRCDPISEHNRLYWYRQTLGQGPEFLTYFQNEAQLEKSRLLSDRFSAERPKGSFSTLEIQRTEQGDSAMYLCASSRDRVQDTQYFGPGTRLTVL.

The chain employs TRBV5-1 and TRBJ2-1; D remains ambiguous. Trimming took off 4 bases at V and 8 bases at J, with 16 bases between the two ends. CDR3 length equals 14 residues. Germline loops: CDR1 SGHRS, CDR2 YFSETQ. CDR3 coding DNA: TGCGCCAGCAGCCCGCTGAACTTGGCGGATGAGCAGTTCTTC. Translation: CASSPLNLADEQFF. The variable domain in full, with the rest retrieved from reference TRBV5-1 and TRBJ2-1, is KAGVTQTPRYLIKTRGQQVTLSCSPISGHRSVSWYQQTPGQGLQFLFEYFSETQRNKGNFPGRFSGRQFSNSRSEMNVSTLELGDSALYLCASSPLNLADEQFFGPGTRLTVL.

The chain employs TRBV5-1 and TRBJ2-5; TRBD1 matches at 7 bases. The CDR3 is 14 residues long. Germline-derived CDR1 and CDR2 are SGHRS and YFSETQ. Trimming took 8 bases from V and 5 from J; bases not matched to a gene: 12. As DNA, the CDR3 is TGCGCCAGTCACCAAGAACAGGGGTGGGAGACCCAGTACTTC. It encodes CASHQEQGWETQYF.

The J gene is TRBJ2-1, the V gene TRBV20-1; D is undetermined. From germline, CDR1 is DFQATT and CDR2 SNEGSKA (reference sequence). This CDR3 region has 11 residues. V lost 1 base and J 5 bases, leaving 3 bases between the germline ends. The DNA of the CDR3 is TGCAGTGCTAGAGTCAACAATGAGCAGTTCTTC. Amino acids: CSARVNNEQFF.

The chain's CDR3 is CASSSDRHSNQPQHF. As DNA, the CDR3 is TGTGCCAGCAGCTCCGACAGGCATAGCAATCAGCCCCAGCATTTT. The chain employs TRBV2 and TRBJ1-5; possibly TRBD1 for D (6 bases). The CDR3 spans 15 residues. The V end lost 6 bases, the J end lost 0 bases, and 12 bases lay between the germline ends. Germline loops: CDR1 SNHLY, CDR2 FYNNEI.

The genes are TRBV7-6 and TRBJ2-3; the match to TRBD2 covers 11 bases. The CDR3 contains 16 residues. V trimming: 2 bases; J trimming: 5 bases; junction bases outside the gene matches: 6. Germline loops: CDR1 SGHVS, CDR2 FNYEAQ. The CDR3 sequence: CASSLRLAGQGDTQYF. The CDR3 DNA follows: TGTGCCAGCAGCTTAAGACTAGCGGGACAGGGAGATACGCAGTATTTT.

For this clone: Within the sample, other DNA sequences also encode this same CDR3. This chain uses TRBV6-5 with TRBJ2-7, with 7 positions matching TRBD1. CDR1 and CDR2 from the germline V gene are MNHEY and SVGAGI. J gave up 0 bases and V 2 bases, and 4 bases lay outside the gene matches. CDR3 size: 15 residues. CDR3 in DNA: TGTGCCAGCAGTTACGGGGCAGGGGGCTCCTACGAGCAGTACTTC. Its protein product is CASSYGAGGSYEQYF.